This is a list of T cell receptor beta chains from one sample in a study of blood T cells in healthy people across ages. One entry per CDR3 protein, called by TCRdb with MiXCR from the 5' RACE reads. The table records 1.5 million to 2 million distinct CDR3 sequences, 28% of them present only once. The sample taken for sequencing was blood. The receptor set was obtained from a woman in her 30s in good health. Both conserved end residues are part of each CDR3. Fields, in order: clone size, J gene, V gene, D gene, CDR3 protein, CDR3 DNA. The D gene is left open where the match is weak. Some rows have no size entry. The others give once, few or many, or a class for an expanded clone.

clone_size: .
j_call: TRBJ2-7
v_call: TRBV12-3/TRBV12-4
d_call: .
cdr3_aa: CASSRSSGRAYSYEQYF
cdr3_nt: TGTGCCAGCAGTCGGTCGTCCGGCAGGGCCTATTCCTACGAGCAGTACTTC

clone_size: .
j_call: TRBJ2-7
v_call: TRBV7-2
d_call: TRBD2
cdr3_aa: CASSLRSGRAVEQYF
cdr3_nt: TGTGCCAGCAGCTTAAGGAGCGGGAGGGCCGTCGAGCAGTACTTC

clone_size: few
j_call: TRBJ2-5
v_call: TRBV5-1
d_call: .
cdr3_aa: CASSLDRTVLETQYF
cdr3_nt: TGCGCCAGCAGCTTGGACCGGACCGTCTTAGAGACCCAGTACTTC

clone_size: .
j_call: TRBJ2-2
v_call: TRBV2
d_call: .
cdr3_aa: CASSSSRAPANTGELFF
cdr3_nt: TGTGCCAGCAGTTCATCCCGGGCTCCCGCGAACACCGGGGAGCTGTTTTTT

clone_size: few
j_call: TRBJ2-5
v_call: TRBV5-1
d_call: .
cdr3_aa: CATSLDQETQYF
cdr3_nt: TGCGCCACCTCCCTAGACCAAGAGACCCAGTACTTC

clone_size: many
j_call: TRBJ2-6
v_call: TRBV7-6
d_call: TRBD1
cdr3_aa: CASSPTGGSGANVLTF
cdr3_nt: TGTGCCAGCAGCCCTACAGGGGGCTCCGGGGCCAACGTCCTGACTTTC

clone_size: .
j_call: TRBJ2-3
v_call: TRBV2
d_call: .
cdr3_aa: CTSSVRLFTDTQYF
cdr3_nt: TGTACCAGCAGTGTCCGACTTTTCACAGATACGCAGTATTTT

clone_size: .
j_call: TRBJ1-1
v_call: TRBV20-1
d_call: .
cdr3_aa: CSAGARWTEAFF
cdr3_nt: TGCAGTGCTGGGGCCCGGTGGACTGAAGCTTTCTTT

clone_size: few
j_call: TRBJ2-7
v_call: TRBV20-1
d_call: TRBD2
cdr3_aa: CSARDWLAGPLNEQYF
cdr3_nt: TGCAGTGCTAGAGATTGGCTAGCGGGGCCCCTCAATGAGCAGTACTTC

clone_size: .
j_call: TRBJ2-7
v_call: TRBV9
d_call: TRBD2
cdr3_aa: CASSIGGLAEYEQYF
cdr3_nt: TGTGCCAGCAGCATAGGCGGACTAGCGGAATACGAGCAGTACTTC

clone_size: few
j_call: TRBJ2-4
v_call: TRBV28
d_call: TRBD2
cdr3_aa: CASSFQRGKNIQYF
cdr3_nt: TGTGCCAGCAGTTTCCAGCGGGGCAAAAACATTCAGTACTTC

clone_size: .
j_call: TRBJ2-1
v_call: TRBV29-1
d_call: .
cdr3_aa: CSVEDPRTAHYNEQFF
cdr3_nt: TGCAGCGTTGAAGATCCGCGGACAGCACATTACAATGAGCAGTTCTTC

clone_size: few
j_call: TRBJ2-3
v_call: TRBV9
d_call: TRBD1
cdr3_aa: CASSEDRVLDTQYF
cdr3_nt: TGTGCCAGCAGCGAGGACAGGGTCTTGGATACGCAGTATTTT

clone_size: .
j_call: TRBJ2-7
v_call: TRBV3-1
d_call: TRBD1
cdr3_aa: CASSLGGQYERYF
cdr3_nt: TGTGCCAGCAGCCTAGGGGGCCAGTACGAGCGGTACTTC

clone_size: .
j_call: TRBJ2-1
v_call: TRBV6-5
d_call: TRBD2
cdr3_aa: CASSQSSSGRHNEQFF
cdr3_nt: TGTGCCAGCAGCCAAAGCAGTAGCGGGAGGCACAATGAGCAGTTCTTC

clone_size: .
j_call: TRBJ2-5
v_call: TRBV29-1
d_call: .
cdr3_aa: CSVPEPGTETQYF
cdr3_nt: TGCAGCGTCCCCGAACCAGGTACTGAGACCCAGTACTTC

clone_size: .
j_call: TRBJ1-5
v_call: TRBV7-2
d_call: .
cdr3_aa: CASSSSFSRPQHF
cdr3_nt: TGTGCCAGCAGCTCAAGTTTTTCCCGGCCCCAGCATTTT

clone_size: .
j_call: TRBJ2-1
v_call: TRBV19
d_call: TRBD2
cdr3_aa: CASSSWTSGRRKDYNEQFF
cdr3_nt: TGTGCCAGTAGTTCCTGGACTAGCGGGAGAAGGAAAGATTACAATGAGCAGTTCTTC

clone_size: .
j_call: TRBJ2-7
v_call: TRBV14
d_call: .
cdr3_aa: CASSQGATRAFAEQYF
cdr3_nt: TGTGCCAGCAGCCAAGGGGCTACCAGGGCCTTCGCCGAGCAGTACTTC

clone_size: few
j_call: TRBJ2-5
v_call: TRBV12-3/TRBV12-4
d_call: .
cdr3_aa: CASSLEKMETQYF
cdr3_nt: TGTGCCAGCAGTCTAGAGAAGATGGAGACCCAGTACTTC

clone_size: .
j_call: TRBJ2-1
v_call: TRBV5-5
d_call: .
cdr3_aa: CASSSTRRPYNEQFF
cdr3_nt: TGTGCCAGCAGCTCCACTAGGCGCCCCTACAATGAGCAGTTCTTC

clone_size: few
j_call: TRBJ2-1
v_call: TRBV29-1
d_call: TRBD2
cdr3_aa: CSVAGLAGEGAPTFF
cdr3_nt: TGCAGCGTTGCCGGACTAGCGGGAGAAGGTGCCCCAACGTTCTTC

clone_size: many
j_call: TRBJ2-5
v_call: TRBV18
d_call: .
cdr3_aa: CASSPGQETQYF
cdr3_nt: TGTGCCAGCTCACCGGGACAAGAGACCCAGTACTTC

clone_size: .
j_call: TRBJ2-3
v_call: TRBV7-3
d_call: .
cdr3_aa: CASSVTRRDTQYF
cdr3_nt: TGTGCCAGCAGCGTGACTAGGCGAGATACGCAGTATTTT

clone_size: .
j_call: TRBJ2-7
v_call: TRBV4-1
d_call: .
cdr3_aa: CASSQDSRVADYEQYF
cdr3_nt: TGCGCCAGCAGCCAAGATTCCCGGGTAGCGGACTACGAGCAGTACTTC

clone_size: .
j_call: TRBJ1-6
v_call: TRBV20-1
d_call: TRBD1
cdr3_aa: CSARDGRDRGSSPLHF
cdr3_nt: TGCAGTGCTAGAGATGGCCGGGACAGGGGAAGTTCACCCCTCCACTTT

clone_size: few
j_call: TRBJ2-1
v_call: TRBV5-1
d_call: .
cdr3_aa: CASSLTQLASSSYNEQFF
cdr3_nt: TGCGCCAGCAGCTTGACCCAGCTAGCGTCGAGCTCCTACAATGAGCAGTTCTTC

clone_size: few
j_call: TRBJ2-7
v_call: TRBV7-9
d_call: TRBD2
cdr3_aa: CASSQDTAGGYEQYF
cdr3_nt: TGTGCCAGCAGCCAAGATACAGCGGGGGGCTACGAGCAGTACTTC

clone_size: many
j_call: TRBJ1-5
v_call: TRBV29-1
d_call: TRBD1
cdr3_aa: CSVQMAGGQPQHF
cdr3_nt: TGCAGCGTTCAGATGGCAGGGGGTCAGCCCCAGCATTTT

clone_size: .
j_call: TRBJ1-5
v_call: TRBV10-2
d_call: .
cdr3_aa: CASSDTPSNQPQHF
cdr3_nt: TGCGCCAGCAGTGACACCCCAAGCAATCAGCCCCAGCATTTT

clone_size: few
j_call: TRBJ2-4
v_call: TRBV12-3/TRBV12-4
d_call: .
cdr3_aa: CASRDGGIQYF
cdr3_nt: TGTGCCAGCAGGGACGGGGGCATTCAGTACTTC

clone_size: .
j_call: TRBJ1-1
v_call: TRBV10-1
d_call: .
cdr3_aa: CASRRFLGDPEAFF
cdr3_nt: TGCGCCAGCAGGAGATTCCTAGGAGACCCCGAAGCTTTCTTT

clone_size: many
j_call: TRBJ2-1
v_call: TRBV25-1
d_call: TRBD2
cdr3_aa: CASSAGGVYNEQFF
cdr3_nt: TGTGCCAGCAGTGCGGGAGGTGTTTACAATGAGCAGTTCTTC

clone_size: .
j_call: TRBJ1-6
v_call: TRBV28
d_call: .
cdr3_aa: CASRGKQGIASPLHF
cdr3_nt: TGTGCCAGCAGGGGAAAGCAGGGCATCGCTTCACCCCTCCACTTT

clone_size: few
j_call: TRBJ1-5
v_call: TRBV4-3
d_call: .
cdr3_aa: CASSQDKDENQPQHF
cdr3_nt: TGCGCCAGCAGCCAAGATAAAGATGAGAATCAGCCCCAGCATTTT

clone_size: .
j_call: TRBJ2-4
v_call: TRBV20-1
d_call: .
cdr3_aa: CSASEPLVKNIQYF
cdr3_nt: TGCAGTGCTAGTGAGCCCCTAGTCAAAAACATTCAGTACTTC

clone_size: .
j_call: TRBJ1-2
v_call: TRBV30
d_call: .
cdr3_aa: CARSVSAGYTF
cdr3_nt: TGTGCCCGGAGTGTATCGGCTGGCTACACCTTC

clone_size: .
j_call: TRBJ2-2
v_call: TRBV6-6
d_call: .
cdr3_aa: CASSYSGRNPRELFF
cdr3_nt: TGTGCCAGCAGTTACTCAGGGAGAAACCCCAGGGAGCTGTTTTTT

clone_size: many
j_call: TRBJ2-5
v_call: TRBV11-2
d_call: TRBD2
cdr3_aa: CASSFFTGGSETQYF
cdr3_nt: TGTGCCAGCAGCTTTTTTACGGGAGGGTCGGAGACCCAGTACTTC

clone_size: many
j_call: TRBJ2-5
v_call: TRBV20-1
d_call: .
cdr3_aa: CSAPSGPQETQYF
cdr3_nt: TGCAGTGCCCCGTCGGGACCGCAAGAGACCCAGTACTTC